This record covers a single T cell receptor beta chain. Antigen specificity is unknown. This sample is drawn from a study of blood T cells in healthy people across ages. Looking at the study overall: About one barcoded TCR beta cDNA was captured per two T cells.

The CDR3 has 12 amino acids. CDR1 is SQVTM, CDR2 ANQGSEA, per germline. The study's findings and limits: With naive T cell percentage, TCR beta diversity showed a strong correlation.

Using a J-beta primer mix together with a sample-barcoded 5' primer, a second PCR was run for about 6 to 12 cycles. TCRdb re-called the 5' RACE reads with MiXCR, one entry per CDR3 protein. Among approximately 900,000 distinct CDR3 sequences listed, under 35% were seen once. The same data also went into a second study, on T cells of mothers and their children.

The receptor's source is a woman aged 40 to 50 in good health. The V call is TRBV29-1, the J call TRBJ2-1, with D possibly being TRBD1 (6 bases). The end of the DNA is better explained by TRBJ2-7, so the J call may be wrong. Input material: blood. The CDR3 nucleotides are TGCAGCGCGGACAGCTCCTACAATGAGCAGTACTTC. Translating gives CSADSSYNEQYF.